Described below is a single T cell receptor (beta chain) sequence and its context. Its antigen is unknown. These data originate in a study of cytomegalovirus exposure and HLA in healthy donors. Findings and limits, study-wide: For presence/absence analyses, sequencing depth was assumed to be roughly uniform across donors.

With 60 Vbeta and 13 Jbeta primers, the PCR was carried out. Some clones are missing from TCRdb's copy, which holds only in-frame ones; the method was immunoSEQ multiplex PCR. The data show about 140,000 clones, nearly 90% seen once. This CDR3 contains 14 residues. The V end lost 2 bases, the J end lost 6 bases, and 11 bases lay between the germline ends. Per germline, CDR1 SNHLY and CDR2 FYNNEI. The sequence was obtained from a woman aged 40-49 years in good health and CMV-seronegative. Sequencing was done on a sample of PBMCs. The rearrangement joins TRBV2 to TRBJ1-5; D not certain. CDR3 protein: CASSEQTGGQPQHF. CDR3 in DNA: TGTGCCAGCAGTGAACAGACGGGAGGTCAGCCCCAGCATTTT.